This T cell receptor (beta chain) appears in the sequencing data of a study of Graves' ophthalmopathy and Graves' hyperthyroidism. The V and J ends lost 5 bases and 4 bases, in that order; junction bases with no gene match: 10. CDR3 length: 15 amino acids. Germline V gene sequence: CDR1 LNHDA, CDR2 SQIVND (reference sequence). RNA transcripts were the source from which TCR beta CDR3 regions were amplified. HTBI primers were used in a first-round RT-PCR, which preceded a second-round multiplex PCR. TCRdb re-called the multiplex PCR reads with MiXCR, one entry per CDR3 protein. The table has 350,000 to 450,000 distinct CDR3 sequences, about a sixth seen once; the top ten hold roughly 1.5%. This clonotype came up many times. No donor had other autoimmune disease, uncontrolled infection, pregnancy or lactation.

The source of this sequence is a woman aged 18-29 years with Graves' ophthalmopathy. The material sequenced was peripheral blood. The gene calls are TRBV19 and TRBJ2-7; 8 positions match TRBD2. The CDR3 sequence: CASSVTAGVRYEQYF. CDR3 DNA: TGTGCCAGTAGTGTCACAGCGGGAGTTCGGTACGAGCAGTACTTC.